The clone carrying this T cell receptor (beta chain) was recorded a few times. Its target is unknown. The template was genomic DNA from peripheral blood, not RNA. Rearranged V-D-J TRB sequences were amplified with a mixed TRB-A/B primer pool. One entry per CDR3 protein results from TCRdb running MiXCR on the multiplex PCR reads. The data contain 9,500 to 15,000 distinct CDR3 sequences, approximately 31% of them singletons. This sample was taken from a study of T cell repertoires in aging, cancer and after chemotherapy. As for the study in general: Healthy donor repertoires were recorded over several months to years and showed clear clonal overlap.

The study's findings and limits: Across the chemotherapy interval, each cancer cohort showed higher median generation probability, suggesting thymic rebound. Age-matched healthy donors had significantly more diverse, less clonal blood TCR repertoires than untreated cancer patients.

The V end lost 11 bases, the J end lost 8 bases, and 15 bases lay between the germline ends. Per germline, CDR1 WNHNN and CDR2 SYGVQD (reference sequence). The CDR3 has 11 residues. The rearrangement uses TRBV10-1 and TRBJ1-1, with D unclear. Sequencing used blood. The clonotype was recovered from a human donor in good health. The donor label of this sample is uncertain. CDR3 protein: CAGDGYPEAFF. The CDR3 DNA sequence: TGCGCCGGTGACGGTTACCCCGAAGCTTTCTTT.